This T cell receptor beta chain comes out of a study of blood T cell repertoires in COVID-19. Data came from immunoSEQ multiplex PCR; TCRdb stores just in-frame clones and leaves some out. The table records around 95,000 clones, 70% to 80% of them present only once. What was sequenced was peripheral blood. The source of this sequence is a woman in her 70s with acute or convalescent COVID-19.

CDR3 in amino acids: CASSQESSWGDQPQHF. In nucleotides, the CDR3 is TGTGCCAGCAGCCAAGAATCCTCGTGGGGAGACCAGCCCCAGCATTTT. The chain links TRBV4-2 to TRBJ1-5; D is uncertain. The CDR3 loop spans 16 amino acids. Germline CDR1 is LGHNA and CDR2 is YNFKEQ. V shed 0 bases and J shed 7 bases, with 16 bases lying between them.